The rows below give T cell receptor beta chains drawn from one sample of a study of cytomegalovirus exposure and HLA in healthy donors. Only in-frame clones appear in the TCRdb table, and some are missing; sequencing was by immunoSEQ multiplex PCR. The sample has tens of thousands of clones, around 72% seen once. The specimen was PBMCs. These receptors were collected from a woman aged 40 to 50 in good health and CMV-seropositive. CDR3s include the opening cysteine and the closing phenylalanine or tryptophan.

CDR3 length | J gene | V gene | CDR3 protein
13 | TRBJ2-3 | TRBV7-9 | CASSLGGTDTQYF
14 | TRBJ1-2 | TRBV10-3 | CAISYPTGGFGYTF
13 | TRBJ1-2 | TRBV6-1 | CASTRTGLDGYTF
14 | TRBJ1-1 | TRBV6-1 | CASRWTGVPPEAFF
14 | TRBJ1-1 | TRBV5-1 | CASSSRTGSTEAFF
14 | TRBJ1-2 | TRBV25-1 | CASSEYTRNYGYTF
15 | TRBJ2-3 | TRBV9 | CASNLLAGGRDTQYF
16 | TRBJ1-6 | TRBV5-4 | CASSGTTGTHNSPLHF
14 | TRBJ2-7 | TRBV7-8 | CASSLRQGVYEQYF
15 | TRBJ2-7 | TRBV7-8 | CASSLAGGISYEQYF
18 | TRBJ2-1 | TRBV10-3 | CAISVGMWTSGGEDEQFF
16 | TRBJ2-5 | TRBV5-1 | CASSLAAGGPEETQYF
13 | TRBJ2-3 | TRBV5-1 | CASSKGQADTQYF
15 | TRBJ2-1 | TRBV6-1 | CASIRIGLAPNEQFF
15 | TRBJ2-3 | TRBV28 | CASSKDRGWGDTQYF
13 | TRBJ1-1 | TRBV7-3 | CASSPGMNTEAFF
15 | TRBJ2-3 | TRBV9 | CASSVEGLAVGTQYF
12 | TRBJ2-1 | TRBV2 | CASSGLNNEQFF
14 | TRBJ1-6 | TRBV19 | CASSFTGSDSPLHF
14 | TRBJ1-1 | TRBV6-1 | CASSVLPMNTEAFF